This TCR beta chain was sequenced in a study of T cells in Graves' hyperthyroidism and ophthalmopathy. The CDR3 runs 15 residues. Trimming removed 8 bases at V and 5 bases at J, with 21 bases between. Germline V gives CDR1 SEHNR, CDR2 FQNEAQ (reference sequence). Exclusion followed for patients with uncontrolled infection, other autoimmune disease, pregnancy or lactation. The study based diagnoses on clinical symptoms, serum thyroxine and TRAb, thyroid ultrasound and orbital computed tomography. PBMCs stemmed from 8.5 to 10 ml fresh peripheral blood. The study, taken as a whole, reports: In the analysis, a 13 V-J model separated ophthalmopathy from stable hyperthyroidism.

This clonotype was detected ten times or more. Its antigen is still unknown. The CDR3 regions of TCR beta were amplified from RNA transcripts. The TCR CDR3 first-round RT-PCR relied on the HTBI primer set. One entry per CDR3 protein, called by TCRdb with MiXCR from the multiplex PCR reads. The sample carries roughly 400,000 distinct CDR3 sequences, over 11% recorded once. This clonotype was obtained from a man in his forties or fifties with Graves' ophthalmopathy. Sequencing was performed on blood. The chain has TRBV7-9 and TRBJ2-5; D unclear. The CDR3 loop is CASFPPDGWYETQYF. The DNA for the CDR3 is TGTGCCAGCTTCCCCCCGGACGGGTGGTATGAGACCCAGTACTTC.